This is a list of T cell receptor beta chains from one sample in a study of tumor-infiltrating lymphocytes in primary liver carcinoma. MiXCR was run by TCRdb on the multiplex PCR reads, yielding one entry per CDR3 protein. The data show 150,000 to 200,000 distinct CDR3 sequences, around four fifths seen once. The sample was tumor tissue from primary liver carcinoma. All receptors come from a man aged 40-50 years with primary liver carcinoma and hepatitis B virus infection. CDR3s include the opening cysteine and the closing phenylalanine or tryptophan. Fields, in order: CDR3 protein, CDR3 DNA, J gene, V gene, D gene. The D gene is left open where the match is weak.

cdr3_aa: CSVQRGGGDTQYF
cdr3_nt: TGCAGCGTCCAGAGGGGGGGTGGAGATACGCAGTATTTT
j_call: TRBJ2-3
v_call: TRBV29-1
d_call: .

cdr3_aa: CASSSQTVSGANDLTF
cdr3_nt: TGTGCCAGCAGTTCCCAGACCGTCTCTGGGGCCAACGACCTAACTTTC
j_call: TRBJ2-6
v_call: TRBV12-3/TRBV12-4
d_call: .

cdr3_aa: CASSLDLGGTDMQYF
cdr3_nt: TGTGCCAGCAGTCTTGACCTAGGGGGCACAGATATGCAGTATTTT
j_call: TRBJ2-3
v_call: TRBV6-6
d_call: TRBD1

cdr3_aa: CASSLGGRVDTGELFF
cdr3_nt: TGCGCCAGCAGCTTGGGGGGAAGAGTCGACACCGGGGAGCTGTTTTTT
j_call: TRBJ2-2
v_call: TRBV5-1
d_call: .

cdr3_aa: CSVGPRSDTQYF
cdr3_nt: TGCAGCGTTGGTCCCCGGTCTGATACCCAGTATTTT
j_call: TRBJ2-3
v_call: TRBV29-1
d_call: .

cdr3_aa: CASSQEAAVDQFF
cdr3_nt: TGCGCCAGCAGCCAAGAGGCGGCGGTCGACCAGTTCTTC
j_call: TRBJ2-1
v_call: TRBV4-3
d_call: .

cdr3_aa: CASSLELGLEQYF
cdr3_nt: TGTGCCAGCAGCTTAGAACTGGGCCTCGAACAGTACTTC
j_call: TRBJ2-7
v_call: TRBV11-1
d_call: .

cdr3_aa: CSAQGRVGGDEQFF
cdr3_nt: TGCAGCGCTCAAGGCAGGGTTGGAGGCGATGAGCAGTTCTTC
j_call: TRBJ2-1
v_call: TRBV29-1
d_call: .

cdr3_aa: CAITPTIQSYNDQFF
cdr3_nt: TGTGCCATCACCCCGACTATCCAATCTTACAATGATCAATTCTTC
j_call: TRBJ2-1
v_call: TRBV10-3
d_call: .

cdr3_aa: CAWSREDSYEHYF
cdr3_nt: TGTGCCTGGAGTAGAGAGGACTCCTACGAGCACTACTTC
j_call: TRBJ2-7
v_call: TRBV30
d_call: .

cdr3_aa: CGAADGDQPQHF
cdr3_nt: TGCGGTGCCGCGGACGGCGATCAGCCCCAGCATTTT
j_call: TRBJ1-5
v_call: TRBV29-1
d_call: .

cdr3_aa: CSVRALANPEQYF
cdr3_nt: TGCAGCGTCCGTGCGCTAGCTAATCCCGAGCAATACTTC
j_call: TRBJ2-7
v_call: TRBV29-1
d_call: .

cdr3_aa: CASSLVLQGWTVELFF
cdr3_nt: TGTGCCAGCAGCTTAGTTCTTCAGGGATGGACCGTGGAGTTGTTTTTT
j_call: TRBJ2-2
v_call: TRBV7-9
d_call: .

cdr3_aa: CASSVGDQETLYF
cdr3_nt: TGTGCCAGTAGCGTAGGCGACCAAGAGACCCTGTACTTC
j_call: TRBJ2-5
v_call: TRBV12-3/TRBV12-4
d_call: .